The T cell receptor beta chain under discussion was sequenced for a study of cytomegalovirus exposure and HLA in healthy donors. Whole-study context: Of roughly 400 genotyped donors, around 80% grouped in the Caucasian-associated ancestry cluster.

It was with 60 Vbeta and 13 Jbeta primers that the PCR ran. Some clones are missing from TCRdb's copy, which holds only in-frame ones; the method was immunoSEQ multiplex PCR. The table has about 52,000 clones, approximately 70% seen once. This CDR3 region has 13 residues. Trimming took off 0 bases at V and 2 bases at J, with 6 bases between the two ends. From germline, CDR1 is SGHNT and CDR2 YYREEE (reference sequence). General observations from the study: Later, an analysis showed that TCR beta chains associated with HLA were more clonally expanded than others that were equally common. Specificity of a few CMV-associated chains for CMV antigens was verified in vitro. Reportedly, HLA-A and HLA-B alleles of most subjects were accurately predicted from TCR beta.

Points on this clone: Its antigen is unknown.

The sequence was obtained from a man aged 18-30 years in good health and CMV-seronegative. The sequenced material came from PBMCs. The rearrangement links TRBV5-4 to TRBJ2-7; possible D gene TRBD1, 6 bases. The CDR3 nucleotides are TGTGCCAGCAGCTTGGACAGGGCCTACGAGCAGTACTTC. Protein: CASSLDRAYEQYF.